This T cell receptor (beta chain) was recovered during a study of long-term antiretroviral therapy in people with HIV. Findings and caveats of the study: No data were available on ART adherence, viral resistance or therapy changes. Within the repertoire, clones expanded before ART were dominant at all time points.

The CDR3 is 14 amino acids. The germline V and J ends were trimmed by 6 bases and 4 bases, with 13 bases remaining between them. Germline V lookup: CDR1 SNHLY, CDR2 FYNNEI. A v3.0 immunoSEQ assay was performed at survey level. Using immunoSEQ multiplex PCR, the repertoire was profiled, and TCRdb retains in-frame clones only, with some absent. The table has tens of thousands of clones, nearly 95% seen once. This clone was recorded only once. Its antigen remains unknown. The sequences come from unsorted PBMCs, collected about 6.6 years after starting antiretroviral therapy. This clonotype was obtained from a man younger than 45 with HIV. The chain combines TRBV2 with TRBJ1-5, with D perhaps TRBD1 (5 bases). The CDR3 loop reads CASRGLKGNQPQHF. Written as DNA, the CDR3 is TGTGCCAGCAGGGGGCTGAAGGGAAATCAGCCCCAGCATTTT.